Presented here are 6 T cell receptor beta chains from one specimen sequenced in a study of T cell responses to AZD1222 COVID-19 vaccine. Sequencing used immunoSEQ multiplex PCR; TCRdb keeps in-frame clones, though not all of them. The sample includes 200,000 to 300,000 clones, approximately 93% seen only once; the top ten take roughly 0.6%. The starting material was peripheral blood, obtained on day 0 of AZD1222 vaccination. The receptors derive from an adult in good health.

The chain recombines TRBV9 with TRBJ1-3, with D unresolved. Germline V CDR1 and CDR2: SGDLS, YYNGEE. Trimming shortened V by 3 bases and J by 0 bases, and 16 bases separated the two germline ends. The CDR3 length is 17 residues. The DNA of the CDR3 is TGTGCCAGCAGCGCCCACCTGGGTGGTAGCTCTGGAAACACCATATATTTT. Its translation is CASSAHLGGSSGNTIYF.

The V gene is TRBV28, the J gene TRBJ2-4; 7 nucleotides align to TRBD2. V was clipped by 6 bases and J by 7 bases; unmatched bases: 6. CDR1 is MDHEN, CDR2 SYDVKM, per germline. The CDR3 is made up of 13 amino acids. The DNA of the CDR3 is TGTGCCAGCAGCTCGGGGGGAAAGAACATTCAGTACTTC. It codes for CASSSGGKNIQYF.

The CDR3 protein is CASSLGRPTTAGPEAFF. The CDR3 nucleotides read TGTGCCAGCAGCTTAGGACGCCCTACTACGGCTGGCCCTGAAGCTTTCTTT. The chain is built from TRBV11-3 and TRBJ1-1; D uncertain. The CDR3 sequence is 17 residues long. Per germline, CDR1 SGHNT and CDR2 YENEEA. V lost 1 base to trimming and J lost 6 bases, with 21 bases between them.

The chain couples TRBV11-2 to TRBJ1-4; D might be TRBD1 (6 bases). The V gene lost 1 base and the J gene lost 9 bases, with 9 bases spanning the gap. CDR1 is SGHAT, CDR2 FQNNGV, per germline. This CDR3 is built from 13 residues. CDR3 sequence (DNA): TGTGCCAGCAGCTTAGGAGGGGACAAAAAACTGTTTTTT. Translated: CASSLGGDKKLFF.

This sequence joins TRBV28 and TRBJ1-5; TRBD1 matches 7 bases. CDR1 and CDR2 (germline): MDHEN, SYDVKM. The CDR3 is 13 residues long. V lost 2 bases, J lost 7 bases, and 2 bases stayed unmatched. This CDR3 is CASSLQGGQPQHF. CDR3 in DNA: TGTGCCAGCAGTTTACAGGGGGGCCAGCCCCAGCATTTT.

The V call is TRBV4-1, the J call TRBJ2-7; D remains ambiguous. The CDR3 is 16 amino acids. V lost 0 bases, J lost 3 bases, and 15 bases lay in between. Germline CDR1 reads MGHRA; CDR2 reads YSYEKL. CDR3 protein: CASSQEQGPKSYEQYF. CDR3 DNA sequence: TGCGCCAGCAGCCAAGAACAAGGGCCCAAGAGCTACGAGCAGTACTTC.